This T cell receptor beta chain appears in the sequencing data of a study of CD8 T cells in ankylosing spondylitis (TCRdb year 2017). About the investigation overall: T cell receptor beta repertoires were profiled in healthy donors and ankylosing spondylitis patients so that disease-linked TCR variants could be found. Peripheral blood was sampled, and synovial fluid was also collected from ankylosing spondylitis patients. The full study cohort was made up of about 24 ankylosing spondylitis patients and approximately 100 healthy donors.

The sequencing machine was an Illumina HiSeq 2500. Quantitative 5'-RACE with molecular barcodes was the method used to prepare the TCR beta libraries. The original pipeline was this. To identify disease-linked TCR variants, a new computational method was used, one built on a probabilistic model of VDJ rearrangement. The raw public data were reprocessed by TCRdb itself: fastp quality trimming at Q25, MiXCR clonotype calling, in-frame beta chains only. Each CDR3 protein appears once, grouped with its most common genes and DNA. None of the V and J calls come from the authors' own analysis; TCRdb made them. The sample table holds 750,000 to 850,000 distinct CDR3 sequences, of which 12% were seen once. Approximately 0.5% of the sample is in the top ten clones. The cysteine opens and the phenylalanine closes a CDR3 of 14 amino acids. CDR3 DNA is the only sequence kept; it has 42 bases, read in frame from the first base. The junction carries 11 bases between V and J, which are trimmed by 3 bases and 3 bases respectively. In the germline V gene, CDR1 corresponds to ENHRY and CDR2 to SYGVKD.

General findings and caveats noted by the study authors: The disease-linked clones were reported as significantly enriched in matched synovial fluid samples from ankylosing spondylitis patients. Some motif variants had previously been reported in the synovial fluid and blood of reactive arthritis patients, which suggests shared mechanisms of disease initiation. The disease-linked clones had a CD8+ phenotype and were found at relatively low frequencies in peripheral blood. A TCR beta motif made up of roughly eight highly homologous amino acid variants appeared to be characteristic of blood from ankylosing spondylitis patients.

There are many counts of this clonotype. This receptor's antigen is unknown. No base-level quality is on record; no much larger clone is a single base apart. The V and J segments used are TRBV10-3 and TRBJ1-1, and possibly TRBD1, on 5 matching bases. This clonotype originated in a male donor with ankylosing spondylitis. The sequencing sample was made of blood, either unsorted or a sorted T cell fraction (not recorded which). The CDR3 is CAISERDADTEAFF. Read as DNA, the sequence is TGTGCCATCAGTGAAAGGGACGCGGACACTGAAGCTTTCTTT.